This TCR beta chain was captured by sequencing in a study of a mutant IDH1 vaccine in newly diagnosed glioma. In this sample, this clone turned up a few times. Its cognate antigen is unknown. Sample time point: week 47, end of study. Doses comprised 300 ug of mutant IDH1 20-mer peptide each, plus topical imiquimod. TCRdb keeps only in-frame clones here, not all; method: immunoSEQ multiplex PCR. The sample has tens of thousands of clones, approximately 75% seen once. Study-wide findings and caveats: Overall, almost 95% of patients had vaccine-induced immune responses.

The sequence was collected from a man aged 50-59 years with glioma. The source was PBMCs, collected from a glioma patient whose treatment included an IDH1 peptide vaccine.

The CDR3 loop reads CASSLGGGQYEQYF. Written as DNA, the CDR3 is TGTGCCAGCAGCTTAGGAGGGGGGCAGTACGAGCAGTACTTC. The chain recombines TRBV7-8 with TRBJ2-7, with D possibly being TRBD1 or TRBD2 (6 bases each). The CDR3 runs to 14 residues. Trimming removed 1 base from V and 4 bases from J, with 11 bases in between. Per germline, CDR1 SGHVS and CDR2 FQNEAQ. The full variable domain, its missing parts supplied by reference TRBV7-8 and TRBJ2-7, is GAGVSQSPRYKVAKRGQDVALRCDPISGHVSLFWYQQALGQGPEFLTYFQNEAQLDKSGLPSDRFFAERPEGSVSTLKIQRTQQEDSAVYLCASSLGGGQYEQYFGPGTRLTVT.